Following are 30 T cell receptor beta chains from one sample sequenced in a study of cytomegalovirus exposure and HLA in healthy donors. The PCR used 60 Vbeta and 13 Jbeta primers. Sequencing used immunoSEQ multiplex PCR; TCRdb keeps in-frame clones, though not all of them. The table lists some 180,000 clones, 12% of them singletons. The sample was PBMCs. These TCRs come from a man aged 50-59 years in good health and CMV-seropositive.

CDR3 protein: CASSSAGTYEQYV. CDR3 bases: TGTGCCAGCAGCTCGGCGGGTACCTACGAGCAGTACGTC. The chain combines TRBV27 with TRBJ2-7; D may be TRBD2 (5 bases). Germline V gene data show CDR1 as MNHEY and CDR2 as SMNVEV (reference sequence). The CDR3 runs to 13 residues. V lost 6 bases to trimming and J lost 2 bases, with 11 bases between them.

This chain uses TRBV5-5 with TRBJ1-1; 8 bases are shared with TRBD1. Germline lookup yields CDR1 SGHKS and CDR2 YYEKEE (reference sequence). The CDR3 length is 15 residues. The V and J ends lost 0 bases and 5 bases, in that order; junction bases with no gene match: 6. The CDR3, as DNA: TGTGCCAGCAGCTTGGTTGACAGGGGAGGAACTGAAGCTTTCTTT. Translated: CASSLVDRGGTEAFF.

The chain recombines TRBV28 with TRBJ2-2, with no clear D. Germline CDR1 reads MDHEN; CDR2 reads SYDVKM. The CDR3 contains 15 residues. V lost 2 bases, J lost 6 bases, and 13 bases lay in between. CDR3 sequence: CASSLDFRLAGELFF. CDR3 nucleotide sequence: TGTGCCAGCAGTTTAGACTTTAGATTGGCCGGGGAGCTGTTTTTT.

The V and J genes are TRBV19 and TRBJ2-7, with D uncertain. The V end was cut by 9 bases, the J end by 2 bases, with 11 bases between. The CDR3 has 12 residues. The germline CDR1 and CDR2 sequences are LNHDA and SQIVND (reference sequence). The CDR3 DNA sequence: TGTGCCAGCTTACAGTATACCTACGAGCAGTACGTC. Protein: CASLQYTYEQYV.

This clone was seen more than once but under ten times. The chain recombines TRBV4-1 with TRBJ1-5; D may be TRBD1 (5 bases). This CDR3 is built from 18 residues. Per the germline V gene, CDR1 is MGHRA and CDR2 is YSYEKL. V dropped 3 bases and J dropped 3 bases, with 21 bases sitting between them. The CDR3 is CASSHGGFSEPFNQPQHF. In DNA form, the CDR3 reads TGCGCCAGCAGCCACGGGGGGTTCTCCGAGCCCTTCAATCAGCCCCAGCATTTT.

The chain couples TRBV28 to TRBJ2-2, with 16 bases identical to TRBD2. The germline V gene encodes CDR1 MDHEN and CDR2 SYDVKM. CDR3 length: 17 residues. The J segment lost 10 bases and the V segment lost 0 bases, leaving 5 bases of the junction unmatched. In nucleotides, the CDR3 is TGTGCCAGCAGTTTATGGGGACTAGCGGGGGGGCCCGAGGAGCTGTTTTTT. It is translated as CASSLWGLAGGPEELFF.

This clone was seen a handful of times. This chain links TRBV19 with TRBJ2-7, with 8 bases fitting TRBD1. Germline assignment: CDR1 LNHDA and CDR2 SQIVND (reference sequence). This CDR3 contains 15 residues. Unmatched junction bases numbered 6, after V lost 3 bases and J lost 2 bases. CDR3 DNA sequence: TGTGCCAGTAGTATCGGCAGGGGGCACACCTACGAGCAGTACTTC. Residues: CASSIGRGHTYEQYF.

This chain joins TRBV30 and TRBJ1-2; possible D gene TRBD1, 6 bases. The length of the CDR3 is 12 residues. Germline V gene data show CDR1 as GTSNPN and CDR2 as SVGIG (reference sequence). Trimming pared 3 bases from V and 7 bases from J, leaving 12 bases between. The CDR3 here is CAWSLGGAGYTF. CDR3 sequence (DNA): TGTGCCTGGAGCTTGGGGGGGGCTGGCTACACCTTC.

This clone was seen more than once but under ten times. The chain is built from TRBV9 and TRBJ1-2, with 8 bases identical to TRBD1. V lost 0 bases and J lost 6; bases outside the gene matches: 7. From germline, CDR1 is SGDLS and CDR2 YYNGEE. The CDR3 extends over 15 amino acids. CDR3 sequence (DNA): TGTGCCAGCAGCGTAGCTGCAGGGGGCGCCGATGGCTACACCTTC. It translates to CASSVAAGGADGYTF. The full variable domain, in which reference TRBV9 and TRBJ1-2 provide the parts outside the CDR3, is DSGVTQTPKHLITATGQRVTLRCSPRSGDLSVYWYQQSLDQGLQFLIQYYNGEERAKGNILERFSAQQFPDLHSELNLSSLELGDSALYFCASSVAAGGADGYTFGSGTRLTVV.

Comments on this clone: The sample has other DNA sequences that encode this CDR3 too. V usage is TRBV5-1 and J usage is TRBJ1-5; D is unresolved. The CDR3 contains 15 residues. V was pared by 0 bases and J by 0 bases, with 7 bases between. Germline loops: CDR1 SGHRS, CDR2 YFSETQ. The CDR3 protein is CASSLAGTSNQPQHF. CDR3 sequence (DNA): TGCGCCAGCAGCTTGGCAGGAACTAGCAATCAGCCCCAGCATTTT.

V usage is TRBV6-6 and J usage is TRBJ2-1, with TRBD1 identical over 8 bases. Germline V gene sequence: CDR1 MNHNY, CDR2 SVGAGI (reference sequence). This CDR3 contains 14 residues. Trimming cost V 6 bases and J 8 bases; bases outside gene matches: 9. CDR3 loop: CASRPVQGGHEQFF. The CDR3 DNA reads TGTGCCAGCAGACCCGTACAGGGGGGACATGAGCAGTTCTTC.

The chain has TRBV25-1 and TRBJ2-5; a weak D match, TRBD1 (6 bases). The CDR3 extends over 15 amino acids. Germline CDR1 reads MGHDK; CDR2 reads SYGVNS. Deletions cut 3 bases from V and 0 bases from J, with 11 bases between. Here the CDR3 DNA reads TGTGCCAGCAGTGACCCGGACAGATACCAAGAGACCCAGTACTTC. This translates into CASSDPDRYQETQYF. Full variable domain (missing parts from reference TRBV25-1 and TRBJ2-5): EADIYQTPRYLVIGTGKKITLECSQTMGHDKMYWYQQDPGMELHLIHYSYGVNSTEKGDLSSESTVSRIRTEHFPLTLESARPSHTSQYLCASSDPDRYQETQYFGPGTRLLVL.

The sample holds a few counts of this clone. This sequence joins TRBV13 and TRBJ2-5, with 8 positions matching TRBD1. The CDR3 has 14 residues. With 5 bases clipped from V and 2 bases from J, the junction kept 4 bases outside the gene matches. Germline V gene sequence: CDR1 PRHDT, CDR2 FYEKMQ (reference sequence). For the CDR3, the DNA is TGTGCCAGCAGCATCAGGACAGGGCAAGAGACCCAGTACTTC. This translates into CASSIRTGQETQYF.

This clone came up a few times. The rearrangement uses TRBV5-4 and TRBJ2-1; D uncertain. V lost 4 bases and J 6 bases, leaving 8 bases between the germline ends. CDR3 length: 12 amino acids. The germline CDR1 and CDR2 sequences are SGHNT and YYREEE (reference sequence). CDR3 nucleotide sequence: TGTGCCAGCAGCATCCCCCTCAATGAGCAGTTCTTC. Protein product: CASSIPLNEQFF.

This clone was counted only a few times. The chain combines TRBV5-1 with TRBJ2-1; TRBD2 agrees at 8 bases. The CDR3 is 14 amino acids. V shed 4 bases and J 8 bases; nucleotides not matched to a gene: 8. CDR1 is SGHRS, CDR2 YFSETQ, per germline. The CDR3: CASSPLGGAYEQFF. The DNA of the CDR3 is TGCGCCAGCAGCCCCCTCGGGGGGGCCTATGAGCAGTTCTTC. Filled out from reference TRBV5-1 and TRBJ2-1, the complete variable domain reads KAGVTQTPRYLIKTRGQQVTLSCSPISGHRSVSWYQQTPGQGLQFLFEYFSETQRNKGNFPGRFSGRQFSNSRSEMNVSTLELGDSALYLCASSPLGGAYEQFFGPGTRLTVL.

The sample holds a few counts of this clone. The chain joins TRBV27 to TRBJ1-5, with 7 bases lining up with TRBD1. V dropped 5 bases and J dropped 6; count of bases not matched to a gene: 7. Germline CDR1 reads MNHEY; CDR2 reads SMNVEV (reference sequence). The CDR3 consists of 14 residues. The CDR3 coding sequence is TGTGCCAGCAGTCCAACAGGGGCAGGTCAGCCCCAGCATTTT. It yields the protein CASSPTGAGQPQHF.

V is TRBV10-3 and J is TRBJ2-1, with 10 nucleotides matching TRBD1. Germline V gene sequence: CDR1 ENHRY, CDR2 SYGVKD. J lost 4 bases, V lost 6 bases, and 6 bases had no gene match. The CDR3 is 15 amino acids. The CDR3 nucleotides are TGTGCCATCAGCAAAGACAGGGGGCCTTACAATGAGCAGTTCTTC. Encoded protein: CAISKDRGPYNEQFF.

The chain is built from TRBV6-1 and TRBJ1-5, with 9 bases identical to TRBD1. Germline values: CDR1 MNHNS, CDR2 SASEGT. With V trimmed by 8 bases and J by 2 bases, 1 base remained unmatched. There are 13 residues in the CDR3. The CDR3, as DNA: TGTGCCAGCGGGACAGGGCGCAATCAGCCCCAGCATTTT. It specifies CASGTGRNQPQHF.

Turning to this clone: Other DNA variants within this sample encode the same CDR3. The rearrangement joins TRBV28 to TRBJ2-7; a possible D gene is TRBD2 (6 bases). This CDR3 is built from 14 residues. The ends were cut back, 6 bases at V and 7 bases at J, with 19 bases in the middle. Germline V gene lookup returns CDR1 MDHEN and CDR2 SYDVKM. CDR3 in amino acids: CASSPGGLGGEQYV. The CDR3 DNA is TGTGCCAGCAGCCCTGGGGGACTTGGTGGGGAGCAGTACGTC.

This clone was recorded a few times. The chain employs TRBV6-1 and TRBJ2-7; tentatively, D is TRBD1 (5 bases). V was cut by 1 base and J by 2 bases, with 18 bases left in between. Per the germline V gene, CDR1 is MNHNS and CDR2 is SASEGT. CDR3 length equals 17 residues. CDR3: CASSEGSFRGNPYEQYV. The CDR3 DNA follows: TGTGCCAGCAGTGAAGGAAGTTTTAGGGGTAACCCCTACGAGCAGTACGTC.

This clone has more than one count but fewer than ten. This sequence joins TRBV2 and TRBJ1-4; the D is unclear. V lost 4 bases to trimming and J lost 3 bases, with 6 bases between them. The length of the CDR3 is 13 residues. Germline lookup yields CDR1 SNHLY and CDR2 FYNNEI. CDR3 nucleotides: TGTGCCAGCAGTGCCACAGCTAATGAAAAACTGTTTTTT. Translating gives CASSATANEKLFF.

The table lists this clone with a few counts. The CDR3 loop reads CASSLDLSSYNEQFF. In DNA, the CDR3 is TGTGCCAGCAGTTTAGATCTAAGCTCCTACAATGAGCAGTTCTTC. The V call is TRBV28, the J call TRBJ2-1, with D hard to call. The length of the CDR3 is 15 residues. The germline gives CDR1 MDHEN, CDR2 SYDVKM. Trimming stripped 2 bases from V and 0 bases from J, with 8 bases between.

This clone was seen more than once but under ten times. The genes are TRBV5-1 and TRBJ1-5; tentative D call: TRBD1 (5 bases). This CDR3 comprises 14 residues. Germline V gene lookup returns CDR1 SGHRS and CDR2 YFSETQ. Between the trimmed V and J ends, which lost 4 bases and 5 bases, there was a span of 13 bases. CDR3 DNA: TGCGCCAGCAGCAGCGGGGGGAGAGATCAGCCCCAGCATTTT. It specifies CASSSGGRDQPQHF.

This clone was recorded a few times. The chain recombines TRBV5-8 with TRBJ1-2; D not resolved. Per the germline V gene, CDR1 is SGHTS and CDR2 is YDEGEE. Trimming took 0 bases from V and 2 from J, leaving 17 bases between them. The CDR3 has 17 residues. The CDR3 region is CASSLAETRTGNYGYTF. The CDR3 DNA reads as TGTGCCAGCAGCTTGGCGGAGACTCGGACGGGAAACTATGGCTACACCTTC. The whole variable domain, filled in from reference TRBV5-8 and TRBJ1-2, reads EAGVTQSPTHLIKTRGQQATLRCSPISGHTSVYWYQQALGLGLQFLLWYDEGEERNRGNFPPRFSGRQFPNYSSELNVNALELEDSALYLCASSLAETRTGNYGYTFGSGTRLTVV.

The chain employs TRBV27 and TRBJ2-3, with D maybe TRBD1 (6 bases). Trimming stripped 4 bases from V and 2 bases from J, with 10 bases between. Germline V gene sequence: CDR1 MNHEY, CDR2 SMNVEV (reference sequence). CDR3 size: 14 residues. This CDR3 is CASSYGQLTDTQYF. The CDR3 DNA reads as TGTGCCAGCAGTTATGGACAGCTCACAGATACGCAGTATTTT.

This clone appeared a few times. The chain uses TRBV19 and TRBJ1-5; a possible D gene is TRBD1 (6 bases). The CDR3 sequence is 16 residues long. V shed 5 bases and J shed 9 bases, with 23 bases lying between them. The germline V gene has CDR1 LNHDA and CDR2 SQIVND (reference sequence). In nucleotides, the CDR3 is TGTGCCAGTAGTCCTAGAGCGGGGGCGCCCGGACGGCCCCAGCATTTT. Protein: CASSPRAGAPGRPQHF.

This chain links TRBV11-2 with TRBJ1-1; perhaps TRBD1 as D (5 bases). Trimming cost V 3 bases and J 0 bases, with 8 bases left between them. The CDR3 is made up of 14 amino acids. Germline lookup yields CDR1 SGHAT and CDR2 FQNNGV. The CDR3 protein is CASSLLGVNTEAFF. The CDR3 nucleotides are TGTGCCAGCAGCTTGTTAGGGGTGAACACTGAAGCTTTCTTT.

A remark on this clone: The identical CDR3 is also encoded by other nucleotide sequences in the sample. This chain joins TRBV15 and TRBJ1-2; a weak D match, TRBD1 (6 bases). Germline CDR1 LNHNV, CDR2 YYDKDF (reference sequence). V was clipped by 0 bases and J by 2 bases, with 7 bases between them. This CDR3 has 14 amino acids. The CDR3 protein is CATSRDQGNYGYTF. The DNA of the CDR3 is TGTGCCACCAGCAGAGATCAGGGGAACTATGGCTACACCTTC.

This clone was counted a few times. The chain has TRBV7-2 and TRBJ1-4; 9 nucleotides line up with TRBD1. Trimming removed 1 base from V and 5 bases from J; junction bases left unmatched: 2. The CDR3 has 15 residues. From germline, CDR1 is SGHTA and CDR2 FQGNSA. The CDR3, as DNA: TGTGCCAGCAGCTTAGAGACAGGGGGAAATGAAAAACTGTTTTTT. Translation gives CASSLETGGNEKLFF.

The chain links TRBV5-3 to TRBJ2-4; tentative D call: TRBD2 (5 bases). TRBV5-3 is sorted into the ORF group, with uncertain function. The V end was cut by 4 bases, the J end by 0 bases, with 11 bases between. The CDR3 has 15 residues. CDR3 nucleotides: TGTGCCAGAAGCCGCGAGGGTCTAGCCAAAAACATTCAGTACTTC. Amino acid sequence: CARSREGLAKNIQYF.